This T cell receptor beta chain was identified during a study of cytomegalovirus exposure and HLA in healthy donors. PCR employed 60 Vbeta and 13 Jbeta primers. The method was immunoSEQ multiplex PCR; TCRdb's version includes in-frame clones alone and lacks a portion of them. The sample lists about 140,000 clones, roughly 62% seen once, with approximately 1.8% in the top ten. The CDR3 sequence is 19 residues long. V shed 0 bases, J shed 10 bases, and the junction held 17 bases outside the gene matches. Germline V CDR1 and CDR2: LGHNA, YSLEER. This clone was seen only a few times. V is TRBV4-3 and J is TRBJ2-1; 11 bases fit TRBD2. This TCR derives from a male donor in good health and CMV-seronegative. Specimen: PBMCs. Here the CDR3 DNA reads TGCGCCAGCAGCCAAGACGATCTAGCGGGGGGCATCACGGTAAGAGAGCAGTTCTTC. Translation gives CASSQDDLAGGITVREQFF.